One sample yielded the 10 T cell receptor beta chains listed below, sequenced in a study of regulatory T cells in long-lasting Graves disease. Time point given: newly diagnosed GD, antithyroid drugs for less than 3 months. Scientists built the TCR library using RNA that was extracted from PBMCs. Combining iRepertoire HTBI primers with Arm-PCR of CDR3 regions, the authors built TCR beta libraries. TCRdb itself ran the multiplex PCR reads through MiXCR, one entry per CDR3 protein. The data hold roughly 410,000 distinct CDR3 sequences, with over 12% observed a single time. This sample also appeared in a second study, on T cells in Graves' hyperthyroidism and ophthalmopathy.

The sequences come from peripheral blood mononuclear cells (PBMCs), collected at new diagnosis, from a patient treated with antithyroid drugs. Source of these receptors: a woman in her forties with Graves disease.

This clonotype was counted ten times or more. The genes are TRBV9 and TRBJ2-1; 9 bases are shared with TRBD2. Unmatched junction bases numbered 8, after V lost 0 bases and J lost 7 bases. The germline CDR1 and CDR2 sequences are SGDLS and YYNGEE. The CDR3 has 16 amino acids. The CDR3 sequence is CASSVDLGTSHNEQFF. In DNA, the CDR3 is TGTGCCAGCAGCGTAGACCTCGGGACTAGCCATAATGAGCAGTTCTTC.

A word on this clonotype: This likely traces to a read error, being one base from a far larger clone. This chain links TRBV2 with TRBJ1-1; maybe TRBD1 (6 bases). CDR3 size: 15 residues. CDR1 and CDR2 (germline): SNHLY, FYNNEI. The CDR3 sequence: CASSVWGQMATEAIF. CDR3 bases: TGTGCCAGCAGTGTCTGGGGGCAGATGGCCACTGAAGCTATCTTT.

This chain joins TRBV7-9 and TRBJ2-4; tentatively, D is TRBD2 (6 bases). The germline V gene encodes CDR1 SEHNR and CDR2 FQNEAQ (reference sequence). The V gene lost 4 bases and the J gene lost 5 bases, with 9 bases spanning the gap. The CDR3 is 13 amino acids. The CDR3: CASSYGGENIQYF. For the CDR3, the DNA is TGTGCCAGCAGCTACGGGGGTGAAAACATTCAGTACTTC.

This clonotype has a count of ten or more. The chain has TRBV28 and TRBJ2-2; 7 bases agree with TRBD2. Germline-derived CDR1 and CDR2 are MDHEN and SYDVKM. This CDR3 contains 17 residues. Unmatched junction bases numbered 16, after V lost 6 bases and J lost 6 bases. DNA of the CDR3: TGTGCCAGCAGCCCGACGCGGGGGAGGGCCTTGGCCGGGGAGCTGTTTTTT. It codes for CASSPTRGRALAGELFF.

This clonotype was seen ten or more times. The chain employs TRBV6-1 and TRBJ2-1, with D tentatively TRBD1 (6 bases). Germline values: CDR1 MNHNS, CDR2 SASEGT. V lost 5 bases and J 0 bases, leaving 20 bases between the germline ends. The CDR3 is made up of 18 amino acids. In DNA, the CDR3 is TGTGCCAGCAGTCCCCTCATGGACAGCGAGAGCTCCTACAATGAGCAGTTCTTC. It yields the protein CASSPLMDSESSYNEQFF.

This clonotype was seen at least ten times. This chain joins TRBV10-3 and TRBJ1-5, with TRBD1 matching over 7 bases. The germline V gene encodes CDR1 ENHRY and CDR2 SYGVKD. V lost 6 bases and J lost 6; bases outside the gene matches: 5. The CDR3 runs to 13 residues. CDR3 bases: TGTGCCATCAGGGAGACAGGGACTCAGCCCCAGCATTTT. Encoded protein: CAIRETGTQPQHF.

This clonotype turned up a few times. J is TRBJ2-2 and V is TRBV7-3; D remains unclear. Trimming removed 1 base from V and 4 bases from J, with 10 bases in between. The CDR3 length is 15 residues. The germline V gene has CDR1 SGHTA and CDR2 FQGTGA. Here the CDR3 reads CASSLSQAGTGELFF. The CDR3, as DNA: TGTGCCAGCAGCTTAAGCCAGGCCGGCACCGGGGAGCTGTTTTTT.

This clonotype showed up just a few times. CDR3 sequence (DNA): TGTGCCATCAGTGAGGATTTTCTCCCTTACAATGAGCAGTTCTTC. This gives the protein CAISEDFLPYNEQFF. The J gene is TRBJ2-1, the V gene TRBV10-3; D call uncertain. This CDR3 contains 15 residues. V was cut by 2 bases and J by 4 bases, with 12 bases left in between. Germline V gene lookup returns CDR1 ENHRY and CDR2 SYGVKD.

This clonotype was detected many times. The rearrangement joins TRBV28 to TRBJ2-2; 13 nucleotides line up with TRBD2. The CDR3 loop spans 16 amino acids. CDR1 and CDR2 from the germline V gene are MDHEN and SYDVKM. V was clipped by 4 bases and J by 9 bases; unmatched bases: 8. As DNA, the CDR3 is TGTGCCAGCAGTTCACTAGCGGGAGGGCCTAGACGGGAGCTGTTTTTT. This translates into CASSSLAGGPRRELFF.

This clonotype came up many times. The chain has TRBV2 and TRBJ2-3; 9 bases align to TRBD2. V lost 4 bases and J lost 5; bases outside the gene matches: 10. Germline loops: CDR1 SNHLY, CDR2 FYNNEI. The CDR3 is made up of 16 amino acids. Here the CDR3 DNA reads TGTGCCAGCAGTGCGATAGTAGCGGGAGCGAGAGATACGCAGTATTTT. Translated, it gives CASSAIVAGARDTQYF.